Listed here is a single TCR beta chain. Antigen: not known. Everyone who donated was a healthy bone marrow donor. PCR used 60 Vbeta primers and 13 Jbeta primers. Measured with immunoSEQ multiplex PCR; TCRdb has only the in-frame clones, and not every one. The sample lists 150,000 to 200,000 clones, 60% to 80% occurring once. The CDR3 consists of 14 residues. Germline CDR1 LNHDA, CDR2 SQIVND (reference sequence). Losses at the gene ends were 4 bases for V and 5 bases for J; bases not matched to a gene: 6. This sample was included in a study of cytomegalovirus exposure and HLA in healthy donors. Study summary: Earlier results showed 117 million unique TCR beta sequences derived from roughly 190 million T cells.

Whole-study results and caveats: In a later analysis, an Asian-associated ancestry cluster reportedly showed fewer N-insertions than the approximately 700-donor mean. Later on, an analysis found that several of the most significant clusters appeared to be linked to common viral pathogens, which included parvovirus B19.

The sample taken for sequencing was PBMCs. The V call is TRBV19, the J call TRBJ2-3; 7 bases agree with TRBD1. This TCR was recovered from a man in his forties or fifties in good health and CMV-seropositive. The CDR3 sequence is CASSTYDREDTQYF. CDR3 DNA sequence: TGTGCCAGTAGTACCTACGACAGGGAAGATACGCAGTATTTT.